The 26 T cell receptor beta chains in this list originate from one sample, sequenced in a study of T cells in women clearing cervical HPV infection. Data came from immunoSEQ multiplex PCR; TCRdb stores just in-frame clones and leaves some out. The data show some 16,000 clones, and the top ten clones hold approximately 7.1%. The sequenced material came from blood buffy coat. All receptors come from a woman aged 18-70 years with a cervical HPV16 infection that either progressed to CIN3+ or cleared (not recorded which).

Regarding this clone: The CDR3 extends 3 residues past the end of the read, so its final part is completed from the germline J gene. J is TRBJ1-2 and V is TRBV20-1; 11 bases match TRBD1. The CDR3 is 13 residues long. Trimming removed 5 bases from V and 3 bases from J; junction bases left unmatched: 2. Germline values: CDR1 DFQATT, CDR2 SNEGSKA (reference sequence). The chain's CDR3 is CSAGGQGDYGYTF. The DNA read from the CDR3 is TGCAGTGCTGGGGGACAGGGGGACTATGGC.

Regarding this clone: The DNA ends 3 residues before the CDR3 does, and the rest of the CDR3 is filled in from the germline J gene. Different DNA sequences within this sample yield the same CDR3. V usage is TRBV7-2 and J usage is TRBJ2-5; possible D gene TRBD2, 7 bases. This CDR3 region has 13 residues. Germline CDR1 and CDR2: SGHTA and FQGNSA. V was shortened by 4 bases and J by 5 bases, with 11 bases between the two germline ends. Incomplete CDR3 DNA: TGTGCCAGCAGCTCGGGGGGCCGGGAGACC. Translating gives CASSSGGRET. The entire CDR3 sequence reads CASSSGGRETQYF.

With regard to this clone: The read falls 3 residues short of the CDR3 end, and the missing part is taken from the germline J gene. This chain links TRBV18 with TRBJ1-3; D perhaps matches TRBD1 (6 bases). V gave up 5 bases and J gave up 2 bases, with 19 bases separating them. CDR1 and CDR2 (germline): KGHSH, LQKENI. The CDR3 contains 17 residues. The CDR3 DNA, read in part, is TGTGCCAGCTCATCAATAGAATCGACAGGACCTGGAAACACC. Translated: CASSSIESTGPGNT. The complete CDR3 sequence is CASSSIESTGPGNTIYF.

About this clone itself: The read ends 3 residues before the CDR3 terminus; that terminus is restored from the germline J gene. The chain joins TRBV10-3 to TRBJ1-1, with a possible D match to TRBD1 (6 bases). Germline V lookup: CDR1 ENHRY, CDR2 SYGVKD. CDR3 length equals 12 residues. V gave up 5 bases and J gave up 6 bases, with 10 bases separating them. CDR3 DNA, as far as it was read: TGTGCCATCAGTCCCAGGGGACCTGAA. Translating gives CAISPRGPE. The entire CDR3 reads CAISPRGPEAFF.

A word on this clone: The read halts 3 residues ahead of the CDR3 end, with the missing end drawn from the germline J gene. The chain joins TRBV7-2 to TRBJ1-5; D not resolved. Per germline, CDR1 SGHTA and CDR2 FQGNSA. Trimming pared 3 bases from V and 3 bases from J, leaving 9 bases between. The CDR3 has 14 residues. The CDR3 DNA, read in part, is TGTGCCAGCAGCTTTTTGTGGGCCAATCAGCCC. It encodes CASSFLWANQP. The whole CDR3 sequence reads CASSFLWANQPQHF.

Note on this clone: The read stops 3 residues short of the end of the CDR3; the missing end is completed from the germline J gene. The chain is built from TRBV7-9 and TRBJ1-1; 9 nucleotides agree with TRBD1. Looked up from germline, CDR1 is SEHNR and CDR2 is FQNEAQ (reference sequence). The CDR3 loop spans 13 amino acids. The covered CDR3 bases are TGTGCCAGCAGCTTAGAACAGGGGGCAGGG. Amino acids: CASSLEQGAG. The CDR3 in its entirety is CASSLEQGAGAFF.

Turning to this clone: Read sequence stops 3 residues before the CDR3 end, and the germline J gene provides the missing end. The rearrangement links TRBV7-7 to TRBJ2-1, with 15 bases matching TRBD2. V shed 1 base, J shed 6 bases, and the junction held 4 bases outside the gene matches. The length of the CDR3 is 17 residues. Germline V gives CDR1 SSHAT, CDR2 FNYEAQ (reference sequence). CDR3 residues: CASSLDRTSGGANEQFF. The sequenced part of the CDR3 DNA is TGTGCCAGCAGCTTAGACAGGACTAGCGGGGGGGCCAATGAG.

A note on this clone: Sequencing ends 3 residues short of the CDR3 end; the germline J gene provides the rest. The rearrangement links TRBV30 to TRBJ1-2, with 7 bases that match TRBD1. The J segment lost 7 bases and the V segment lost 0 bases, leaving 5 bases of the junction unmatched. Looked up from germline, CDR1 is GTSNPN and CDR2 is SVGIG (reference sequence). The CDR3 contains 13 residues. The part of the CDR3 DNA that was read is TGTGCCTGGAGTGTTACAGGGGTTCGTGGC. This translates into CAWSVTGVRG. The complete CDR3 protein is CAWSVTGVRGYTF.

As for this clone: The observed sequence ends 3 residues before the CDR3 terminus, with the missing tail filled in from the germline J gene. The rearrangement uses TRBV29-1 and TRBJ2-3, with D uncertain. Trimming cost V 7 bases and J 7 bases, with 27 bases left between them. Germline V CDR1 and CDR2: SQVTM, ANQGSEA. The CDR3 covers 16 residues. CDR3 sequence: CSAGYQRLQRPNTQYF. The sequenced CDR3 bases are TGCAGCGCCGGGTATCAGCGACTCCAGAGACCTAATACG.

As concerns this clone: The read comes to an end 3 residues before the CDR3 does, leaving the germline J gene to fill in the end. The J gene is TRBJ1-6, the V gene TRBV30; D is possibly TRBD1 (5 bases). Germline V gives CDR1 GTSNPN, CDR2 SVGIG (reference sequence). Trimming removed 1 base from V and 8 bases from J, with 9 bases in between. CDR3 length: 13 amino acids. CDR3 DNA, as far as it was read: TGTGCCTGGAGTGCGACCAGGGATTCACCC. This encodes CAWSATRDSP. The full CDR3 protein reads CAWSATRDSPLHF.

Worth noting for this clone: The read ends 3 residues shy of where the CDR3 ends; the end is completed using the germline J gene. The rearrangement joins TRBV2 to TRBJ2-7, with D possibly matching TRBD2 (5 bases). The CDR3 spans 14 residues. V lost 3 bases and J 2 bases, leaving 11 bases between the germline ends. Germline CDR1 is SNHLY and CDR2 is FYNNEI. The CDR3 bases that were read are TGTGCCAGCAGTGACTGGGTAGCGCCCTACGAG. It encodes CASSDWVAPYE. The whole CDR3 sequence reads CASSDWVAPYEQYF.

Of note for this clone: The DNA ends 3 residues before the CDR3 does, and the rest of the CDR3 is filled in from the germline J gene. The rearrangement uses TRBV14 and TRBJ1-5, with a possible D match to TRBD1 (5 bases). Trimming left V 4 bases short and J 4 bases short, with 8 bases between. This CDR3 has 13 amino acids. The V gene's germline CDR1 is SGHDN and CDR2 FVKESK. The CDR3 sequence: CASSRGGNQPQHF. The covered CDR3 bases are TGTGCCAGCAGCCGGGGGGGGAATCAGCCC.

To note about this clone: The read finishes 3 residues shy of the CDR3 end, and the germline J gene is used to complete it. The chain uses TRBV20-1 and TRBJ2-7, with D possibly matching TRBD1 (6 bases). The CDR3 covers 14 residues. CDR1 and CDR2 (germline): DFQATT, SNEGSKA (reference sequence). V was shortened by 7 bases and J by 2 bases, with 18 bases between the two germline ends. The covered CDR3 bases are TGCAGTGTCATTGGACAGACGTCCCCCTACGAG. The encoded protein is CSVIGQTSPYE. The complete CDR3 sequence is CSVIGQTSPYEQYF.

A word on this clone: The missing CDR3 end, 3 residues past where the read stops, is filled in from the germline J gene. This sequence joins TRBV7-2 and TRBJ1-2; the D gene is possibly TRBD1 (6 bases). The CDR3 is 14 residues long. V was cut by 2 bases and J by 3 bases, with 10 bases left in between. Looked up from germline, CDR1 is SGHTA and CDR2 is FQGNSA. The CDR3 loop reads CASSLRSGDYGYTF. The sequenced part of the CDR3 DNA is TGTGCCAGCAGCTTAAGGTCAGGGGACTATGGC.

Worth noting for this clone: The read ends 3 residues early relative to the CDR3; the germline J gene fills the gap. The chain is built from TRBV19 and TRBJ1-5, with TRBD1 matching 7 bases. After removal of 7 bases from V and 4 bases from J, the junction contained 13 bases not matched to a gene. There are 16 residues in the CDR3. Germline V gene sequence: CDR1 LNHDA, CDR2 SQIVND (reference sequence). The DNA read from the CDR3 is TGTGCCAGTACCAAATCCTTTCAGGGGGTAAATCAGCCC. Translated, it gives CASTKSFQGVNQP. The whole CDR3 reads CASTKSFQGVNQPQHF.

A note on this clone: The sequence runs out 3 residues before the end of the CDR3; the remainder is reconstructed from the germline J gene. The rearrangement uses TRBV11-2 and TRBJ2-7; TRBD1 aligns across 8 bases. CDR3 size: 14 residues. With V trimmed by 6 bases and J by 0 bases, 4 bases remained unmatched. Germline V gene data show CDR1 as SGHAT and CDR2 as FQNNGV. The covered CDR3 bases are TGTGCCAGCAGACCTACAGGGGGCTCCTACGAG. It translates to CASRPTGGSYE. The whole CDR3 sequence reads CASRPTGGSYEQYF. The full variable domain, in which reference TRBV11-2 and TRBJ2-7 provide the parts outside the CDR3, is EAGVAQSPRYKIIEKRQSVAFWCNPISGHATLYWYQQILGQGPKLLIQFQNNGVVDDSQLPKDRFSAERLKGVDSTLKIQPAKLEDSAVYLCASRPTGGSYEQYFGPGTRLTVT.

Concerning this clone itself: Read data end 3 residues before the CDR3 end; the end is taken from the germline J gene. This chain links TRBV7-2 with TRBJ2-3; perhaps TRBD2 as D (6 bases). The CDR3 is made up of 15 amino acids. Trimming pared 2 bases from V and 3 bases from J, leaving 12 bases between. CDR1 SGHTA and CDR2 FQGNSA come from the germline V gene. The CDR3 loop reads CASSLFGGATDTQYF. The part of the CDR3 DNA that was read is TGTGCCAGCAGCTTATTTGGCGGGGCGACAGATACG.

This clone is called medium-sized based on its frequency. The read terminates 3 residues before the CDR3 end, so the remaining end is supplied by the germline J gene. The chain joins TRBV20-1 to TRBJ1-5; maybe TRBD1 (6 bases). Germline V CDR1 and CDR2: DFQATT, SNEGSKA (reference sequence). The CDR3 is 14 amino acids. Trimming removed 5 bases at V and 7 bases at J, with 18 bases between. The part of the CDR3 DNA that was read is TGCAGTGCTCCCGGACAGACCCCTCGGCAGCCC. Protein: CSAPGQTPRQP. Given in full, the CDR3 is CSAPGQTPRQPQHF.

As concerns this clone: The read stops 3 residues short of the end of the CDR3; the missing end is completed from the germline J gene. V is TRBV5-6 and J is TRBJ2-5; 12 bases are shared with TRBD2. The length of the CDR3 is 15 residues. The junction had 6 bases not matched to a gene; V was cut back by 4 bases and J by 5 bases. Germline V gene data show CDR1 as SGHDT and CDR2 as YYEEEE. CDR3 amino acids: CASSSLAGGRETQYF. The sequenced part of the CDR3 DNA is TGTGCCAGCAGCAGTCTAGCGGGGGGGCGGGAGACC.

As to this clone: The observed sequence ends 3 residues before the CDR3 terminus, with the missing tail filled in from the germline J gene. The rearrangement uses TRBV5-1 and TRBJ2-3; TRBD2 matches 10 bases. V lost 4 bases and J lost 5; bases outside the gene matches: 10. From germline, CDR1 is SGHRS and CDR2 YFSETQ. This CDR3 spans 16 amino acids. CDR3: CASSPPSGGVEDTQYF. The CDR3 bases that were read are TGCGCCAGCAGCCCTCCCAGCGGGGGGGTTGAAGATACG.

Concerning this clone itself: The CDR3 is cut off 3 residues early in the read; its end comes from the germline J gene. This chain links TRBV7-6 with TRBJ2-7; 10 bases agree with TRBD1. V was pared by 5 bases and J by 3 bases, with 13 bases of the junction left unmatched. Germline V CDR1 and CDR2: SGHVS, FNYEAQ. The CDR3 runs to 17 residues. CDR3 sequence reads: CASSRYTIDRGLYEQYF. The sequenced CDR3 bases are TGTGCCAGCAGCCGCTACACGATTGACAGGGGGCTCTACGAG.

Of note for this clone: The sequenced fragment ends 3 residues before the CDR3 boundary, so the rest is inferred from the germline J gene. V and J are TRBV15 and TRBJ2-4; D is possibly TRBD2 (6 bases). The V gene lost 0 bases and the J gene lost 2 bases, with 17 bases spanning the gap. The germline gives CDR1 LNHNV, CDR2 YYDKDF (reference sequence). The CDR3 spans 18 residues. The sequenced CDR3 bases are TGTGCCACCAGCAGAGATTCCAGGGCGGGGAGTACCAAAAACATT. Encoded protein: CATSRDSRAGSTKNI. The whole CDR3 sequence reads CATSRDSRAGSTKNIQYF.

Concerning this clone: The observed sequence ends 3 residues before the CDR3 terminus, with the missing tail filled in from the germline J gene. The J gene is TRBJ2-7, the V gene TRBV20-1; 9 nucleotides line up with TRBD1. Germline lookup yields CDR1 DFQATT and CDR2 SNEGSKA (reference sequence). V dropped 7 bases and J dropped 5; count of bases not matched to a gene: 6. The CDR3 is 12 amino acids. The CDR3 spells CSVGTGIHEQYF. The CDR3 DNA, read in part, is TGCAGTGTCGGGACAGGGATCCACGAG.

About this clone: The sequenced fragment ends 3 residues before the CDR3 boundary, so the rest is inferred from the germline J gene. The V gene is TRBV20-1, the J gene TRBJ1-1; D possibly corresponds to TRBD1 (5 bases). The CDR3 has 10 residues. Per the germline V gene, CDR1 is DFQATT and CDR2 is SNEGSKA (reference sequence). This CDR3 is CSAAQEEAFF. The covered CDR3 bases are TGCAGTGCTGCACAGGAGGAA.

Remarks on this clone: The sequenced fragment ends 3 residues before the CDR3 boundary, so the rest is inferred from the germline J gene. The chain carries TRBV19 and TRBJ1-2, with D possibly being TRBD1 (5 bases). CDR3 length: 15 residues. Trimming shortened V by 1 base and J by 1 base, and 10 bases separated the two germline ends. Germline V CDR1 and CDR2: LNHDA, SQIVND (reference sequence). CDR3 region: CASSIGTPLNYGYTF. CDR3 DNA (partial): TGTGCCAGTAGTATAGGGACACCTCTTAACTATGGC.

As for this clone: The read is 3 residues too short to cover the CDR3 end, so that end is filled in from the germline J gene. The chain employs TRBV19 and TRBJ2-3, with TRBD2 matching over 8 bases. From germline, CDR1 is LNHDA and CDR2 SQIVND (reference sequence). The CDR3 contains 15 residues. With 4 bases clipped from V and 0 bases from J, the junction kept 3 bases outside the gene matches. Incomplete CDR3 DNA: TGTGCCAGTAGTACCTTAGCGGGGAGCACAGATACG. This sequence encodes CASSTLAGSTDT. The entire CDR3 protein reads CASSTLAGSTDTQYF.